This note documents a single TCR beta chain sequence. The source of the sample is a study of T cell responses to AZD1222 COVID-19 vaccine. The germline V and J ends were trimmed by 1 base and 2 bases, with 9 bases remaining between them. CDR3 length: 16 residues. Looked up from germline, CDR1 is SGHTA and CDR2 is FQGNSA. Here immunoSEQ multiplex PCR was the method, and the copy in TCRdb shows in-frame clones only, minus some. The sample lists about 79,000 clones, around four fifths occurring once. The sequences come from peripheral blood, collected 28 days after the second AZD1222 dose. J is TRBJ2-6 and V is TRBV7-2; D ambiguous. The clonotype originates from an adult who received the AZD1222 COVID-19 vaccine. Written as DNA, the CDR3 is TGTGCCAGCAGCTTAGTTTCTGGGGCTGGGGCCAACGTCCTGACTTTC. Translating it yields CASSLVSGAGANVLTF.